These 18 T cell receptor beta chains came from one sample sequenced in a study of cytotoxic CD8 clonotypes in ibrutinib-treated CLL (dated by TCRdb to the early 2020s). Receptor amplification or capture employed the immunoSEQ multiplex PCR assay. TCRdb retrieved this table from immuneACCESS and kept in-frame rearrangements only. Not all clones are present; in checked studies, unresolved V genes account for under half, and no reason is known for the remainder. Across this sample there are some 84,000 clones, with approximately 86% seen only once. The ten largest account for around 5.4% of the sample. The sequenced sample was PBMCs, obtained before ibrutinib treatment. These TCRs come from a human donor with chronic lymphocytic leukemia.

Here the CDR3 DNA reads TGCGCCAGCAGTGTGGGTCGGGTTGAGCAGTTCTTC. Protein sequence: CASSVGRVEQFF. V and J are TRBV10-1 and TRBJ2-1; D gene uncertain. The V gene lost 4 bases and the J gene lost 9 bases, with 10 bases spanning the gap. From germline, CDR1 is WNHNN and CDR2 SYGVQD (reference sequence). The CDR3 length is 12 residues.

The chain employs TRBV27 and TRBJ1-2; possibly TRBD1 for D (5 bases). This CDR3 is built from 14 residues. Trimming took off 6 bases at V and 4 bases at J, with 15 bases between the two ends. Germline V gives CDR1 MNHEY, CDR2 SMNVEV (reference sequence). CDR3 in DNA: TGTGCCAGCAGCTCTACAAGGGGCCCCTATGGCTACACCTTC. This encodes CASSSTRGPYGYTF.

J is TRBJ1-1 and V is TRBV27; 8 bases align to TRBD1. V lost 6 bases to trimming and J lost 0 bases; unmatched junction nucleotides: 6. This CDR3 is 15 amino acids long. Per the germline V gene, CDR1 is MNHEY and CDR2 is SMNVEV (reference sequence). CDR3 coding DNA: TGTGCCAGCAGACGAATGGGACAGGTGAACACTGAAGCTTTCTTT. It yields the protein CASRRMGQVNTEAFF.

A single count supports this clone. The rearrangement joins TRBV5-1 to TRBJ1-4, with D perhaps TRBD1 (5 bases). Germline lookup yields CDR1 SGHRS and CDR2 YFSETQ. The CDR3 contains 14 residues. V lost 4 bases and J lost 0, with 7 bases in between. CDR3: CASSTGATNEKLFF. In DNA form, the CDR3 reads TGCGCCAGCAGCACAGGTGCAACTAATGAAAAACTGTTTTTT.

The chain links TRBV30 to TRBJ1-2, with D unclear. CDR1 is GTSNPN, CDR2 SVGIG, per germline (reference sequence). CDR3 length: 12 residues. The V end was cut by 0 bases, the J end by 7 bases, with 9 bases between. The CDR3 reads CAWSVTKAGYTF. The CDR3 nucleotides read TGTGCCTGGAGTGTGACAAAAGCTGGCTACACCTTC.

The chain is built from TRBV19 and TRBJ2-3, with 10 nucleotides matching TRBD1. Losses at the gene ends were 7 bases for V and 4 bases for J; bases not matched to a gene: 2. CDR1 and CDR2 (germline): LNHDA, SQIVND (reference sequence). This CDR3 region has 13 residues. CDR3 DNA: TGTGCCAGTACGGGACAGGGGTCAGATACGCAGTATTTT. Protein: CASTGQGSDTQYF.

The V call is TRBV6-1, the J call TRBJ2-7; D is unresolved. The V gene lost 2 bases and the J gene lost 5 bases, with 10 bases spanning the gap. The CDR3 covers 13 residues. Germline CDR1 is MNHNS and CDR2 is SASEGT. In DNA, the CDR3 is TGTGCCAGCAGTGAAAGTGAAGGGAACGAGCAGTACTTC. It encodes CASSESEGNEQYF.

The CDR3 loop is CASGKKREGYEQYF. The CDR3 coding sequence is TGTGCCAGCGGGAAAAAGCGGGAGGGCTACGAGCAGTACTTC. The chain is built from TRBV6-6 and TRBJ2-7; 10 bases agree with TRBD2. The germline V gene encodes CDR1 MNHNY and CDR2 SVGAGI (reference sequence). The CDR3 has 14 residues. Trimming cost V 8 bases and J 3 bases; bases outside gene matches: 7.

The V gene is TRBV4-3, the J gene TRBJ1-5; D is undetermined. CDR3 length: 14 amino acids. Germline CDR1 is LGHNA and CDR2 is YSLEER. V lost 0 bases and J 0 bases, leaving 3 bases between the germline ends. Written as DNA, the CDR3 is TGCGCCAGCAGCCAAGATAATAGCAATCAGCCCCAGCATTTT. This codes for CASSQDNSNQPQHF.

The V call is TRBV5-6, the J call TRBJ2-7; D ambiguous. V dropped 2 bases and J dropped 0 bases, with 18 bases sitting between them. Germline V lookup: CDR1 SGHDT, CDR2 YYEEEE. CDR3 length: 17 amino acids. The CDR3 coding sequence is TGTGCCAGCAGCTTCGGGCCCCCGGCCAGAAGCTCCTACGAGCAGTACTTC. Translation gives CASSFGPPARSSYEQYF.

The genes are TRBV7-9 and TRBJ2-1, with 12 bases matching TRBD1. This CDR3 has 15 amino acids. The junction had 4 bases not matched to a gene; V was cut back by 5 bases and J by 5 bases. Germline assignment: CDR1 SEHNR and CDR2 FQNEAQ (reference sequence). CDR3 residues: CASSPGTGGNNEQFF. The CDR3 DNA reads as TGTGCCAGCAGCCCGGGGACAGGGGGCAACAATGAGCAGTTCTTC.

CDR3 residues: CASSFGTSGFRADTQYF. Here the CDR3 DNA reads TGTGCCAGCAGCTTTGGGACTAGCGGCTTCAGGGCAGATACGCAGTATTTT. The chain combines TRBV7-6 with TRBJ2-3; 11 bases are shared with TRBD2. The germline CDR1 and CDR2 sequences are SGHVS and FNYEAQ. V dropped 3 bases and J dropped 4; count of bases not matched to a gene: 9. The CDR3 is made up of 17 amino acids. The entire variable domain, with the rest obtained from reference TRBV7-6 and TRBJ2-3, is as follows: GAGVSQSPRYKVTKRGQDVALRCDPISGHVSLYWYRQALGQGPEFLTYFNYEAQQDKSGLPNDRFSAERPEGSISTLTIQRTEQRDSAMYRCASSFGTSGFRADTQYFGPGTRLTVL.

This clone was detected only once. The J gene is TRBJ2-7, the V gene TRBV7-6; TRBD2 matches at 10 bases. V lost 5 bases, J lost 3 bases, and 13 bases stayed unmatched. The CDR3 is 17 residues long. Germline V gene lookup returns CDR1 SGHVS and CDR2 FNYEAQ. CDR3 amino acids: CASSHRTSGSSDYEQYF. Here the CDR3 DNA reads TGTGCCAGCAGCCACCGGACTAGCGGATCGAGCGACTACGAGCAGTACTTC.

The chain couples TRBV21-1 to TRBJ2-3; TRBD2 reflects the table's D call only, with no check against the DNA. TRBV21-1 is flagged as a pseudogene. This CDR3 is built from 14 residues. CDR3 loop: CAGPTSGSSDTQYF. CDR3 nucleotide sequence: TGTGCCGGACCGACTAGCGGGAGTTCAGATACGCAGTATTTT.

The rearrangement joins TRBV2 to TRBJ2-1, with a tentative D call TRBD2 (7 bases). Trimming pared 2 bases from V and 3 bases from J, leaving 20 bases between. Germline CDR1 and CDR2: SNHLY and FYNNEI. The CDR3 has 18 residues. In DNA form, the CDR3 reads TGTGCCAGCAGTGAACCCCCCTGGGGGAGGGGGTACTACAATGAGCAGTTCTTC. Amino acid sequence: CASSEPPWGRGYYNEQFF.

The J gene is TRBJ2-3, the V gene TRBV9; a weak D match, TRBD2 (5 bases). V lost 4 bases and J 1 base, leaving 13 bases between the germline ends. The germline V gene has CDR1 SGDLS and CDR2 YYNGEE. The length of the CDR3 is 15 residues. CDR3 sequence: CASSRVSGGTDTQYF. The CDR3 coding sequence is TGTGCCAGCAGCCGGGTTTCCGGGGGCACAGATACGCAGTATTTT.

The chain couples TRBV5-4 to TRBJ2-2; TRBD2 is a possible D gene (5 bases). The V end lost 4 bases, the J end lost 6 bases, and 16 bases lay between the germline ends. This CDR3 region has 15 residues. Germline CDR1 reads SGHNT; CDR2 reads YYREEE (reference sequence). CDR3 region: CASSPPWGAAGELFF. The CDR3 nucleotides read TGTGCCAGCAGCCCCCCTTGGGGAGCGGCCGGGGAGCTGTTTTTT.

The chain combines TRBV11-2 with TRBJ2-7; 11 bases align to TRBD2. The V gene's germline CDR1 is SGHAT and CDR2 FQNNGV. V was clipped by 3 bases and J by 4 bases; unmatched bases: 5. The CDR3 has 15 amino acids. The chain's CDR3 is CASSFLLAGEYEQYF. Written as DNA, the CDR3 is TGTGCCAGCAGCTTCCTACTAGCGGGAGAATACGAGCAGTACTTC.